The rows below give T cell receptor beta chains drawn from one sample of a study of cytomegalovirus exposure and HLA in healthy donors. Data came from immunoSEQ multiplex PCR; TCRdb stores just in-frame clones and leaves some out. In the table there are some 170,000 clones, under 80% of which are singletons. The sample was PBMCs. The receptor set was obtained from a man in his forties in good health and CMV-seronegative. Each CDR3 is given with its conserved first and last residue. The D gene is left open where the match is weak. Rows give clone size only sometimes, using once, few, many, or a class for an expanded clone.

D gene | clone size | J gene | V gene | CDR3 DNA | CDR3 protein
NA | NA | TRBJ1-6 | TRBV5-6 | TGTGCCAGCAGCTTGCAGCGGACGGGGTTCGGGGCACCCCTCCACTTT | CASSLQRTGFGAPLHF
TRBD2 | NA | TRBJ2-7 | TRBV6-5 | TGTGCCAGCAGACGGGGAGCGGGGGGGCGCGAGCAGTACTTC | CASRRGAGGREQYF
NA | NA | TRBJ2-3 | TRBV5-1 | TGCGCCAGCAGCTTCGAGGCTAGGCGACCCACAGATACGCAGTATTTT | CASSFEARRPTDTQYF
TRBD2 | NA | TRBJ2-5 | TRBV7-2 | TGTGCCAGCAGCGGGGGCCTAGCGGGGAGCGGCTCGACCCAGTACTTC | CASSGGLAGSGSTQYF
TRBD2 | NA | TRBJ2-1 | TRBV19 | TGTGCCAGTAGTATGACTAGCCAATACAATGAGCAGTTCTTC | CASSMTSQYNEQFF
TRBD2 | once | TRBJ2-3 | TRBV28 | TGTGCCAGCAGTCAACCGGGACTAGCAAAGGATACGCAGTATTTT | CASSQPGLAKDTQYF
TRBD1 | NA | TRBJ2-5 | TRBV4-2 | TGTGCCAGCAGCCGAACGGACAGGGAGGAGACCCAGTACTTC | CASSRTDREETQYF
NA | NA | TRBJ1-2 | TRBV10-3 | TGTGCCATCAGTGTACGGGTGGACTATGGCTACACCTTC | CAISVRVDYGYTF
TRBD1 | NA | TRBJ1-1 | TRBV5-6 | TGTGCCAGCAGCTTGGCCGCCGGGACAGGTTCCAGCACTGAAGCTTTCTTT | CASSLAAGTGSSTEAFF
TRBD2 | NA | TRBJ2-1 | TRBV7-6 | TGTGCCAGCAGCTTACGAGCGGGGATCTACAATGAGCAGTTCTTC | CASSLRAGIYNEQFF
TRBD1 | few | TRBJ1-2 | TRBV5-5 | TGTGCCAGCAGCTCCCTCGGGACAGGGGGTCACTATGGCTACACCTTC | CASSSLGTGGHYGYTF
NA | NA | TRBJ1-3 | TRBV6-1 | TGTGCCAGCAGTGTAGGCAGGGTTGGTGGAAACACCATATATTTT | CASSVGRVGGNTIYF
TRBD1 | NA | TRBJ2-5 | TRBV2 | TGTGCCAGCAGGAGGACAGGGGCCACACAAGAGACCCAGTACTTC | CASRRTGATQETQYF
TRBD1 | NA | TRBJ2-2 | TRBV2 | TGTGCCAGCACCCCGGACAGGGGATTCACCGGGGAGCTGTTTTTT | CASTPDRGFTGELFF
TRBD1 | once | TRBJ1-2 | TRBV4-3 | TGCGCCAGCAGCCAATCGACAGGGGAAGTTGCTCGCTATGGCTACACCTTC | CASSQSTGEVARYGYTF
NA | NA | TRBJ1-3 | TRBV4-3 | TGCGCCAGCAGCCAAGGAGTCTTTGGAGGGTTAAACACCATATATTTT | CASSQGVFGGLNTIYF
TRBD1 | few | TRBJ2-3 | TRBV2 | TGTGCCAGCAGTGAACCGGGACAGAGCACAGATACGCAGTATTTT | CASSEPGQSTDTQYF
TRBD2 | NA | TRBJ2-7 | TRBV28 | TGTGCCAGCACCCTTGGGGGGGCGGGGGGCCACTACGAGCAGTACTTC | CASTLGGAGGHYEQYF
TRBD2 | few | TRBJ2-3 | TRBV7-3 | TGTGCCAGCAGCTTAACGGCGGGGGGGGTTCTGGATACGCAGTATTTT | CASSLTAGGVLDTQYF
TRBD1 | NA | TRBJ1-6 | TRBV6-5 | TGTGCCAGCGGATACAGGGGCCTTTATAATTCACCCCTCCACTTT | CASGYRGLYNSPLHF
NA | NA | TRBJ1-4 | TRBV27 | TGTGCCAGCAGCCGCGAGGGCTTCCGGAATGAAAAACTGTTTTTT | CASSREGFRNEKLFF
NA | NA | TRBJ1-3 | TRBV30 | TGTGCCTGGAGTGTATTTGGGAGAACCACCATATATTTT | CAWSVFGRTTIYF
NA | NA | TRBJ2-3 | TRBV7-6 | TGTGCCAGCAGCTTAGGCGGTTCAGATACGCAGTATTTT | CASSLGGSDTQYF
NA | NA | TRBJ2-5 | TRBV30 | TGTGCCTGGAGTCGAGGCAGGGCGGAGACCCAGTACTTC | CAWSRGRAETQYF
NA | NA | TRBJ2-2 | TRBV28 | TGTGCCAGCAACCACCCAGGGTCCGGGGAGCTGTTTTTT | CASNHPGSGELFF
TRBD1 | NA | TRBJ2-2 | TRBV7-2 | TGTGCCAGCAGCCTCTGGACAGGCGCCGGGGAGCTGTTTTTT | CASSLWTGAGELFF
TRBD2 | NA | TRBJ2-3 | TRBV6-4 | TGTGCCAGCAGTGATTCCAGCGGGGGCACAGATACGCAGTATTTT | CASSDSSGGTDTQYF
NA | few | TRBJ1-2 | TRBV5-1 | TGCGCCAGCAGCTTGGCCACCGGGGTAGGTGATGGCTACACCTTC | CASSLATGVGDGYTF
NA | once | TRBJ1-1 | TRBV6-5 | TGTGCCAGCAGTAAAGGAGGTAACACTGAAGCTTTCTTT | CASSKGGNTEAFF
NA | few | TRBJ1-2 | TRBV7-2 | TGTGCCAGCAGCCCTGCCAGGAACTATGGCTACACCTTC | CASSPARNYGYTF
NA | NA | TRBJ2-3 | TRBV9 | TGTGCCAGCAGCGTAGTTGGAGGCACAGATACGCAGTATTTT | CASSVVGGTDTQYF
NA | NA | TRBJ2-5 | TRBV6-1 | TGTGCCAGCAGCGTAGACAGGCACCAAGAGACCCAGTACTTC | CASSVDRHQETQYF
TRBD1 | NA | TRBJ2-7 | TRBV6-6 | TGTGCCAGCAGTTACCCGACAGGGGTATCCTACGAGCAGTACTTC | CASSYPTGVSYEQYF